The subject of this entry is one T cell receptor (beta chain). Trimming removed 0 bases at V and 4 bases at J, with 12 bases between. Germline lookup yields CDR1 SGHRS and CDR2 YFSETQ. The CDR3 is made up of 15 amino acids. The entry originates in a study of blood T cell repertoires in COVID-19. Assay: immunoSEQ multiplex PCR; the TCRdb copy retains only in-frame clones and omits some. Of approximately 300,000 clones in the sample, just over 85% were seen once. Participant age was 18 to 89 years, and participants resided in about 25 US areas. The chain combines TRBV5-1 with TRBJ2-3; D ambiguous. The sequence was collected from a woman under 30 who had recovered from COVID-19. Sequencing input: PBMCs or T cells enriched from blood (not recorded which). CDR3 in DNA: TGCGCCAGCAGCTTGGCCGTAGAGGTGGCAGATACGCAGTATTTT. Its translation is CASSLAVEVADTQYF.